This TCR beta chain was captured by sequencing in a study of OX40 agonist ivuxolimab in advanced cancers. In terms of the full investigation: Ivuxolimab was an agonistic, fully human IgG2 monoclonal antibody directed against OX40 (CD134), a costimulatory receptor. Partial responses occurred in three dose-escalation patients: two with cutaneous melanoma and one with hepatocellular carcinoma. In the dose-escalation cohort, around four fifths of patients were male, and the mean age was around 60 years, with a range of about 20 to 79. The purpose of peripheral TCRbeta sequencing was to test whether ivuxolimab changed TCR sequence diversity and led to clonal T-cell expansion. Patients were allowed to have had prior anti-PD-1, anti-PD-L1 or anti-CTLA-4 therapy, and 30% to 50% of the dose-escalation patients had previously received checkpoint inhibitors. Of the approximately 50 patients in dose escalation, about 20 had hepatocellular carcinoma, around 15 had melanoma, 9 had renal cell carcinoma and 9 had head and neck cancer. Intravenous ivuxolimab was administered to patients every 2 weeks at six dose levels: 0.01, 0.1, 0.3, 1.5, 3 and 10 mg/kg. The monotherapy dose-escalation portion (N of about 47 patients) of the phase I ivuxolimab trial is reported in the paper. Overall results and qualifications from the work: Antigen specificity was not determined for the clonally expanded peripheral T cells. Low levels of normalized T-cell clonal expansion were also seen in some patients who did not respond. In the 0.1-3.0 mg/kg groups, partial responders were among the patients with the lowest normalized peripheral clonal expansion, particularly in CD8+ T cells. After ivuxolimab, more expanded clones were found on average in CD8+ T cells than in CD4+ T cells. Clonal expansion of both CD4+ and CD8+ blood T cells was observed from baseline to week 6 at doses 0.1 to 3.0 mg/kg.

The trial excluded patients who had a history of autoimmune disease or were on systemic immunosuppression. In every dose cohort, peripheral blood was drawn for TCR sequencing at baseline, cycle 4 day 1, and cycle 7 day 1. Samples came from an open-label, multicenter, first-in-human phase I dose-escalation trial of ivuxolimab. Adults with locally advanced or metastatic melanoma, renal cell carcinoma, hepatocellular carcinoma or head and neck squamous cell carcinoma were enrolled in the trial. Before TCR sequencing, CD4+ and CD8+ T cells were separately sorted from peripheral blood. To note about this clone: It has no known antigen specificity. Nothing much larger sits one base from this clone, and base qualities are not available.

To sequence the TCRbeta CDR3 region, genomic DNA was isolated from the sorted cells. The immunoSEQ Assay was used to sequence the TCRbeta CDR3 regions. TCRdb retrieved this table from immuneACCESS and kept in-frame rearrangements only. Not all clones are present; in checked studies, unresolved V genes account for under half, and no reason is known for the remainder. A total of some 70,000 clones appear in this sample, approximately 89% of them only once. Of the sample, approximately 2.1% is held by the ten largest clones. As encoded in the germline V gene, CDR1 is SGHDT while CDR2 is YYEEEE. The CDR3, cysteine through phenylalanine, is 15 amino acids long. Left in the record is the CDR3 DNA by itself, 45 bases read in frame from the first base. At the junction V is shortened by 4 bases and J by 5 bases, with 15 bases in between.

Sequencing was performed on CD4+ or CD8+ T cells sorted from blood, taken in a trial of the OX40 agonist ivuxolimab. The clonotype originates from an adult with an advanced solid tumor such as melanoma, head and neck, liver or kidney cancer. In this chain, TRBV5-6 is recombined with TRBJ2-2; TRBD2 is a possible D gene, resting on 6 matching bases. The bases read TGTGCCAGCAGCCACGGGCTAGCGCTGACCGGGGAGCTGTTTTTT. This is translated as CASSHGLALTGELFF.